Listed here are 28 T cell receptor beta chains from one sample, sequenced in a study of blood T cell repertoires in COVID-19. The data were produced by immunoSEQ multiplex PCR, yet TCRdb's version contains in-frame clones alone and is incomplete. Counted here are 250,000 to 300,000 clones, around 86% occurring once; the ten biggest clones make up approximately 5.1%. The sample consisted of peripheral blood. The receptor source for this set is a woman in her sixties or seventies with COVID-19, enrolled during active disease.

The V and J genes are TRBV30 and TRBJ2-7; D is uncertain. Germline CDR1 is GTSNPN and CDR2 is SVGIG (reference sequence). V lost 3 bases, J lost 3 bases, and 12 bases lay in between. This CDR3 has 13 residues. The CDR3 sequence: CAWSKTSNYEQYF. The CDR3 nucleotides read TGTGCCTGGAGCAAGACTTCTAACTACGAGCAGTACTTC.

The CDR3 DNA is TGCGCCAGCAGCCAAGATCGGGTAGCGAACACCGGGGAGCTGTTTTTT. It codes for CASSQDRVANTGELFF. The chain has TRBV4-3 and TRBJ2-2; D unresolved. V was trimmed by 0 bases and J by 0 bases, leaving 8 bases between them. In germline, CDR1 is LGHNA, CDR2 YSLEER. The CDR3 is made up of 16 amino acids.

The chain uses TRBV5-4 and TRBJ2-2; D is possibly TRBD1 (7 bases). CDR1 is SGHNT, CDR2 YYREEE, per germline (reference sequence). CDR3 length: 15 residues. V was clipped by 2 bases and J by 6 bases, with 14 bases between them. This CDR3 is CASSFPGGSSGELFF. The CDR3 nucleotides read TGTGCCAGCAGCTTCCCAGGGGGGAGCTCCGGGGAGCTGTTTTTT.

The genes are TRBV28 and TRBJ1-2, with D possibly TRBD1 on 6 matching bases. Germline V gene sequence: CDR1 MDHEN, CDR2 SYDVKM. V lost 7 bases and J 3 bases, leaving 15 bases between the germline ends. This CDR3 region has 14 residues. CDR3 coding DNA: TGTGCCAGCACACAGAGACAGGCTTACTATGGCTACACCTTC. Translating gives CASTQRQAYYGYTF.

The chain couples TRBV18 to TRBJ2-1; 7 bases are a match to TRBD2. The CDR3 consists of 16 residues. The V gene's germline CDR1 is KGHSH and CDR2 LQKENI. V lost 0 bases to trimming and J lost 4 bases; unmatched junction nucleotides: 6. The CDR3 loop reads CASSPPTASGYNEQFF. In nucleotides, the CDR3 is TGTGCCAGCTCACCACCGACAGCTAGCGGTTACAATGAGCAGTTCTTC.

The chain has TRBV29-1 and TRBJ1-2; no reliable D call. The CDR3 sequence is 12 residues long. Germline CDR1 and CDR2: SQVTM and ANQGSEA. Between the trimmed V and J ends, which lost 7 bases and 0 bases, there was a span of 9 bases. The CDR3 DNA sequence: TGCAGCGACCGCGGGCCTAACTATGGCTACACCTTC. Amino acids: CSDRGPNYGYTF.

The CDR3 is CASSVAGASYEQFF. The CDR3 DNA follows: TGTGCCAGCAGCGTGGCGGGAGCTTCGTATGAGCAGTTCTTC. This sequence joins TRBV9 and TRBJ2-1, with TRBD2 matching over 7 bases. Germline assignment: CDR1 SGDLS and CDR2 YYNGEE. This CDR3 is 14 amino acids long. Germline trimming cut 2 bases from V and 8 bases from J; bases unmatched to any gene: 7.

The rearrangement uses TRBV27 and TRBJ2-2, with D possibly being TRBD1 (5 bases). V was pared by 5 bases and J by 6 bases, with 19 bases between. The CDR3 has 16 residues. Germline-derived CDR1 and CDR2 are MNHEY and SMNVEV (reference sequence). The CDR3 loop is CASSPQGGRKAGELFF. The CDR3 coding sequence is TGTGCCAGCAGTCCCCAGGGTGGCAGGAAGGCCGGGGAGCTGTTTTTT.

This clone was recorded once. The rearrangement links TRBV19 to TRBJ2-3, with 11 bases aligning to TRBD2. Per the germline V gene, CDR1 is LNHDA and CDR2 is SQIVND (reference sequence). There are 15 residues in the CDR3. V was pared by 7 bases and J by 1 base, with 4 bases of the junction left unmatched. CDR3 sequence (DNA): TGTGCCAGTACTCGGGGACTAGCGGGCACAGATACGCAGTATTTT. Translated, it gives CASTRGLAGTDTQYF.

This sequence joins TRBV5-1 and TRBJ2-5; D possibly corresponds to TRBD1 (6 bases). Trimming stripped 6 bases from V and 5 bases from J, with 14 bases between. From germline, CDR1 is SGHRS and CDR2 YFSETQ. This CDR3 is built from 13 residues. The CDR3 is CASNRDIGETQYF. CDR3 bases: TGCGCCAGCAACCGGGACATTGGGGAGACCCAGTACTTC.

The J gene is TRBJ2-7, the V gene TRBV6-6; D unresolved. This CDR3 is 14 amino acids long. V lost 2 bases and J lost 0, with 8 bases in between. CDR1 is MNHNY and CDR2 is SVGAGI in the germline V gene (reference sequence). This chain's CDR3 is CASSYRQDSYEQYF. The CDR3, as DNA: TGTGCCAGCAGTTACCGCCAGGACTCCTACGAGCAGTACTTC.

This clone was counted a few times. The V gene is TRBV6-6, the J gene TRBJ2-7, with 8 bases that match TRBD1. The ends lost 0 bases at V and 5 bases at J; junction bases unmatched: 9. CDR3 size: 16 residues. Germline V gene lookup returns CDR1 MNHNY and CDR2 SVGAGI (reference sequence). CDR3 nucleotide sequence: TGTGCCAGCAGTTACTCGGTTCAGGGGGCTTTTCACGAGCAGTACTTC. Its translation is CASSYSVQGAFHEQYF.

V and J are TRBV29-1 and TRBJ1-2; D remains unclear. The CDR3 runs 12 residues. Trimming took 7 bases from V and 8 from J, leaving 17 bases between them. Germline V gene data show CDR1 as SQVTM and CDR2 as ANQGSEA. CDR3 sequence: CSAEVSGYGYTF. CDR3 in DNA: TGCAGCGCAGAGGTCAGTGGCTACGGCTACACCTTC.

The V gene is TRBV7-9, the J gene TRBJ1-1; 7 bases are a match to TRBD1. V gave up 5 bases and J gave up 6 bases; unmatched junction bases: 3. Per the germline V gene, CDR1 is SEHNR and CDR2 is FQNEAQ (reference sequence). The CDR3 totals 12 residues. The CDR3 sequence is CASSQRGPEAFF. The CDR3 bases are TGTGCCAGCAGCCAAAGGGGGCCTGAAGCTTTCTTT.

This CDR3 reads CASSGAQPSGAQYF. CDR3 in DNA: TGCGCCAGCTCTGGGGCTCAGCCCTCGGGGGCCCAGTACTTC. The chain couples TRBV5-1 to TRBJ2-5; tentative D call: TRBD2 (6 bases). Germline CDR1 reads SGHRS; CDR2 reads YFSETQ. The CDR3 loop spans 14 amino acids. Trimming removed 7 bases at V and 9 bases at J, with 22 bases between.

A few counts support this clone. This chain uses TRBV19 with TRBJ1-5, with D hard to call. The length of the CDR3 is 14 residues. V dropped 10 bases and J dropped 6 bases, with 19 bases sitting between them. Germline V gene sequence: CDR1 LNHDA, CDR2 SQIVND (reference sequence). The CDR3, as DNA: TGTGCCACCCAAGGAGGGTCCGTAGGTCAGCCCCAGCATTTT. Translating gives CATQGGSVGQPQHF.

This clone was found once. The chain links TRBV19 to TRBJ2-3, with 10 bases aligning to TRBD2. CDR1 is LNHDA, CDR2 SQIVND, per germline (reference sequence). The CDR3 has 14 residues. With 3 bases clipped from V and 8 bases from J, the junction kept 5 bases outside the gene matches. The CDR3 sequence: CASSIGTSVSTQYF. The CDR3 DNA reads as TGTGCCAGTAGTATCGGGACTAGCGTTAGTACGCAGTATTTT.

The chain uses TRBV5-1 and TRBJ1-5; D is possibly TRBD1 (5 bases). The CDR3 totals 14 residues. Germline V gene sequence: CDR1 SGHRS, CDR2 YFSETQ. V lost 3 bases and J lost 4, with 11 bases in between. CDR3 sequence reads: CASSSDGGNQPQHF. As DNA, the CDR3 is TGCGCCAGCAGCTCGGACGGGGGGAATCAGCCCCAGCATTTT.

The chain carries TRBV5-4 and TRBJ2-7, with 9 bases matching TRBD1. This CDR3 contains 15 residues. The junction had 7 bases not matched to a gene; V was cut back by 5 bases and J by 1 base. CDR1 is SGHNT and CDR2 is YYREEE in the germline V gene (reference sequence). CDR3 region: CASRSAGTGSYEQYF. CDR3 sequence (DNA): TGTGCCAGCAGGTCAGCCGGGACAGGGTCCTACGAGCAGTACTTC.

For the CDR3, the DNA is TGTGCCACCAGTAACTTGGATACGCAGTATTTT. Translation gives CATSNLDTQYF. The V call is TRBV24-1, the J call TRBJ2-3; the D is unclear. Germline values: CDR1 KGHDR, CDR2 SFDVKD. The CDR3 runs to 11 residues. The V and J ends lost 6 bases and 6 bases respectively, with 6 bases between them.

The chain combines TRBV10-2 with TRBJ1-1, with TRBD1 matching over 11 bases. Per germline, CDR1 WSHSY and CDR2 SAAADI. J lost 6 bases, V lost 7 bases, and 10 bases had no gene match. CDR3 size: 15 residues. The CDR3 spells CASNSGTGGAPEAFF. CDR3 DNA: TGCGCCAGCAACTCCGGGACAGGGGGAGCCCCTGAAGCTTTCTTT.

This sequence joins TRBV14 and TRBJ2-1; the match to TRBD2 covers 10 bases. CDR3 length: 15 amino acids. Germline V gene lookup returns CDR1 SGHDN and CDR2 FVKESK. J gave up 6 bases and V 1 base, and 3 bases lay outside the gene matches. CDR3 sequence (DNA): TGTGCCAGCAGCCAAGTAGCGGGAGGCTCCAATGAGCAGTTCTTC. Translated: CASSQVAGGSNEQFF.

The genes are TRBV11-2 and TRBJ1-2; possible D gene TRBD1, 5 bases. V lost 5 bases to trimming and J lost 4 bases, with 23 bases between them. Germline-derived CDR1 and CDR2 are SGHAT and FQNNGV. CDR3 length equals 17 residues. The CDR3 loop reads CASSHGKGNPFTYGYTF. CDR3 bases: TGTGCCAGCAGCCATGGGAAGGGGAACCCATTTACCTATGGCTACACCTTC.

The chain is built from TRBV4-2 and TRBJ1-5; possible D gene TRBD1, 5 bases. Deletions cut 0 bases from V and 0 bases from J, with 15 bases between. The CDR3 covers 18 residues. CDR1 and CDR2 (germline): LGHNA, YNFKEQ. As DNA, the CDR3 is TGTGCCAGCAGCCAAGACGTACCAGGGCTTTATAGCAATCAGCCCCAGCATTTT. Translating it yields CASSQDVPGLYSNQPQHF.

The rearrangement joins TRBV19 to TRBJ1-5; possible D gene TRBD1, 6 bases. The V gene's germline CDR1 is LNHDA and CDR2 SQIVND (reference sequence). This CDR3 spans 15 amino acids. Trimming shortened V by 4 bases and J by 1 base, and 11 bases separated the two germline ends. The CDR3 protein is CASSKPGASNQPQHF. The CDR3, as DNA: TGTGCCAGTAGTAAGCCAGGGGCAAGCAATCAGCCCCAGCATTTT.

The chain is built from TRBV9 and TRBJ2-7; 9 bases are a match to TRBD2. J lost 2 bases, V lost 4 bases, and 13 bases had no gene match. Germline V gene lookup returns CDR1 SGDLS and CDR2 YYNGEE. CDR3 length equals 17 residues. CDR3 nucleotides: TGTGCCAGCAGCCCCCGGTGGCGGGAGGGCCCACCCTACGAGCAGTACTTC. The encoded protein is CASSPRWREGPPYEQYF.

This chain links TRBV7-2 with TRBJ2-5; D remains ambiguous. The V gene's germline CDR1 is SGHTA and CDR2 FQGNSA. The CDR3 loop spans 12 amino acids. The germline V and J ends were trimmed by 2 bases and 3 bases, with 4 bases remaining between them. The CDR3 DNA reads TGTGCCAGCAGCTTAATCGAAGAGACCCAGTACTTC. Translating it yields CASSLIEETQYF. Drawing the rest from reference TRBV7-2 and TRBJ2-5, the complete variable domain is GAGVSQSPSNKVTEKGKDVELRCDPISGHTALYWYRQSLGQGLEFLIYFQGNSAPDKSGLPSDRFSAERTGGSVSTLTIQRTQQEDSAVYLCASSLIEETQYFGPGTRLLVL.

CDR3 DNA: TGTGCCAGTACCTCTCTTGGGGGGGTTAGCAATCAGCCCCAGCATTTT. Encoded protein: CASTSLGGVSNQPQHF. The chain is built from TRBV19 and TRBJ1-5; perhaps TRBD1 as D (5 bases). V was clipped by 7 bases and J by 0 bases, with 16 bases between them. This CDR3 spans 16 amino acids. Germline-derived CDR1 and CDR2 are LNHDA and SQIVND (reference sequence).